The 23 T cell receptor beta chains reported below all come from one sample, sequenced in a study of blood T cell repertoires in COVID-19. The data were produced by immunoSEQ multiplex PCR, yet TCRdb's version contains in-frame clones alone and is incomplete. Among 150,000 to 190,000 clones listed, 76% were seen once. The sequencing sample was made of peripheral blood. Receptor source: a woman at least 80 years old with acute or convalescent COVID-19.

The chain uses TRBV29-1 and TRBJ2-2; a weak D match, TRBD1 (5 bases). This CDR3 region has 15 residues. The germline V gene has CDR1 SQVTM and CDR2 ANQGSEA. Trimming removed 3 bases from V and 1 base from J, with 12 bases in between. The CDR3 loop is CSVDSGAGNTGELFF. CDR3 bases: TGCAGCGTTGACAGTGGGGCAGGGAACACCGGGGAGCTGTTTTTT.

J is TRBJ2-1 and V is TRBV27, with TRBD2 as a possible D gene (5 bases). The CDR3 covers 15 residues. V lost 0 bases and J lost 4, with 10 bases in between. The germline gives CDR1 MNHEY, CDR2 SMNVEV (reference sequence). The CDR3 sequence is CASSLSRALYNEQFF. CDR3 coding DNA: TGTGCCAGCAGTTTATCGAGGGCCCTATACAATGAGCAGTTCTTC.

A few counts support this clone. The chain links TRBV2 to TRBJ1-6; D possibly corresponds to TRBD1 (5 bases). CDR1 and CDR2 (germline): SNHLY, FYNNEI. The CDR3 spans 15 residues. The ends were cut back, 3 bases at V and 11 bases at J, with 17 bases in the middle. The CDR3 region is CASSDRGAGPTPLHF. The DNA for the CDR3 is TGTGCCAGCAGTGACCGCGGGGCAGGTCCAACACCCCTCCACTTT.

This clone was seen only a few times. The chain has TRBV7-8 and TRBJ2-2; 9 bases agree with TRBD2. V lost 0 bases, J lost 7 bases, and 6 bases stayed unmatched. This CDR3 has 16 amino acids. Germline loops: CDR1 SGHVS, CDR2 FQNEAQ. CDR3 DNA: TGTGCCAGCAGCTTAGCGATAGCGGGAGAGGTCGGGGAGCTGTTTTTT. Residues: CASSLAIAGEVGELFF.

V and J are TRBV5-1 and TRBJ1-4, with D perhaps TRBD1 (5 bases). The V end lost 4 bases, the J end lost 5 bases, and 9 bases lay between the germline ends. CDR1 and CDR2 (germline): SGHRS, YFSETQ. The CDR3 sequence is 13 residues long. CDR3 DNA: TGCGCCAGCAGCCTGACAGTAAATGAAAAACTGTTTTTT. Its translation is CASSLTVNEKLFF.

This clone was detected once. CDR3 DNA sequence: TGTGCCAGCAGCATAACAGGGGGCCCCCAGCATTTT. Protein product: CASSITGGPQHF. J is TRBJ1-5 and V is TRBV6-5; 9 bases fit TRBD1. V lost 6 bases to trimming and J lost 10 bases; unmatched junction nucleotides: 4. The length of the CDR3 is 12 residues. From germline, CDR1 is MNHEY and CDR2 SVGAGI.

V and J are TRBV28 and TRBJ1-2, with a tentative D call TRBD1 (6 bases). CDR1 is MDHEN and CDR2 is SYDVKM in the germline V gene. The CDR3 is 13 residues long. V was pared by 7 bases and J by 8 bases, with 17 bases between. The CDR3, as DNA: TGTGCCAGCAATATAAACAGGGATCGGGGCTACACCTTC. It is translated as CASNINRDRGYTF.

The CDR3 sequence: CASSLEHADGAQFF. CDR3 coding DNA: TGTGCCAGCAGCTTAGAGCATGCCGACGGAGCGCAGTTCTTC. The chain joins TRBV11-3 to TRBJ2-1, with no clear D. The CDR3 contains 14 residues. CDR1 and CDR2 (germline): SGHNT, YENEEA. The germline V and J ends were trimmed by 0 bases and 12 bases, with 15 bases remaining between them.

The J gene is TRBJ2-1, the V gene TRBV7-2, with D possibly being TRBD2 (5 bases). The CDR3 is made up of 13 amino acids. The germline gives CDR1 SGHTA, CDR2 FQGNSA. The V and J ends lost 4 bases and 6 bases respectively, with 10 bases between them. The CDR3 DNA reads as TGTGCCAGCAGCTCCAGGACTTTCAATGAGCAGTTCTTC. Translation gives CASSSRTFNEQFF.

This chain connects TRBV18 to TRBJ2-3, with 10 nucleotides matching TRBD2. J gave up 15 bases and V 3 bases, and 24 bases lay outside the gene matches. This CDR3 has 18 residues. CDR1 is KGHSH, CDR2 LQKENI, per germline. CDR3 loop: CASSPASGRGYTQFKVYF. In nucleotides, the CDR3 is TGTGCCAGCTCACCGGCTAGCGGGAGAGGATATACGCAGTTCAAGGTATATTTT. Full variable domain (remainder filled in from reference TRBV18 and TRBJ2-3): NAGVMQNPRHLVRRRGQEARLRCSPMKGHSHVYWYRQLPEEGLKFMVYLQKENIIDESGMPKERFSAEFPKEGPSILRIQQVVRGDSAAYFCASSPASGRGYTQFKVYFGPGTRLTVL.

The chain recombines TRBV18 with TRBJ2-1, with D unresolved. Germline CDR1 KGHSH, CDR2 LQKENI. The CDR3 covers 17 residues. The V gene lost 3 bases and the J gene lost 0 bases, with 15 bases spanning the gap. CDR3 coding DNA: TGTGCCAGCTCACCTATACTACCGGATAGCTCCTACAATGAGCAGTTCTTC. Translated, it gives CASSPILPDSSYNEQFF.

The chain joins TRBV11-2 to TRBJ2-7, with TRBD1 matching 8 bases. V trimming: 1 base; J trimming: 2 bases; junction bases outside the gene matches: 10. The CDR3 is 17 amino acids. Per the germline V gene, CDR1 is SGHAT and CDR2 is FQNNGV. CDR3 sequence reads: CASSLGTGLTMTYEQYF. Written as DNA, the CDR3 is TGTGCCAGCAGCTTAGGGACAGGGCTAACTATGACCTACGAGCAGTACTTC.

The V and J genes are TRBV12-3 or TRBV12-4 and TRBJ1-3; no definite D call. The germline V and J ends were trimmed by 4 bases and 2 bases, with 6 bases remaining between them. The CDR3 has 13 residues. Here the CDR3 reads CASSSVAGNTIYF. CDR3 nucleotide sequence: TGTGCCAGCAGTTCCGTTGCTGGAAACACCATATATTTT.

The CDR3 sequence: CATGEGQTYEQYF. The DNA for the CDR3 is TGCGCCACCGGAGAAGGACAGACCTACGAGCAGTACTTC. This chain joins TRBV5-1 and TRBJ2-7, with TRBD1 as a possible D gene (6 bases). Trimming left V 9 bases short and J 2 bases short, with 15 bases between. CDR1 is SGHRS and CDR2 is YFSETQ in the germline V gene. This CDR3 comprises 13 residues.

This clone was counted between two and nine times. This chain joins TRBV30 and TRBJ1-3; D not resolved. The germline V and J ends were trimmed by 3 bases and 0 bases, with 12 bases remaining between them. Looked up from germline, CDR1 is GTSNPN and CDR2 is SVGIG (reference sequence). The CDR3 is made up of 15 amino acids. The CDR3 spells CAWRVFGLSGNTIYF. The CDR3 coding sequence is TGTGCCTGGAGGGTGTTTGGACTCTCTGGAAACACCATATATTTT.

The chain carries TRBV30 and TRBJ1-1, with 8 bases aligning to TRBD1. Losses at the gene ends were 5 bases for V and 5 bases for J; bases not matched to a gene: 4. The CDR3 runs to 12 residues. CDR1 and CDR2 from the germline V gene are GTSNPN and SVGIG (reference sequence). The CDR3 bases are TGTGCCTGGGGGAGACAGGGGACTGAAGCTTTCTTT. Translated: CAWGRQGTEAFF.

This clone has a handful of counts. The chain is built from TRBV12-3 or TRBV12-4 and TRBJ2-3, with a weak D call TRBD1 (6 bases). The CDR3 runs 13 residues. With 3 bases removed from V and 6 bases from J, the gap between germline ends came to 10 bases. The CDR3 bases are TGTGCCAGCAGTTTCTCAGGGGAGGATACGCAGTATTTT. It codes for CASSFSGEDTQYF.

The rearrangement joins TRBV6-2 or TRBV6-3 to TRBJ2-3; unclear D gene. The CDR3 is made up of 13 amino acids. The V gene's germline CDR1 is MNHEY and CDR2 SVGEGT. V was shortened by 2 bases and J by 2 bases, with 5 bases between the two germline ends. This CDR3 reads CASSYLLTDTQYF. The CDR3 DNA reads as TGTGCCAGCAGTTACCTCCTCACAGATACGCAGTATTTT.

V and J are TRBV19 and TRBJ1-5; maybe TRBD1 (5 bases). Germline V gene sequence: CDR1 LNHDA, CDR2 SQIVND (reference sequence). The CDR3 runs to 16 residues. Trimming cost V 7 bases and J 2 bases, with 18 bases left between them. The CDR3 loop reads CASTPQHRLGNQPQHF. CDR3 nucleotide sequence: TGTGCCAGTACTCCCCAGCACAGGCTTGGCAATCAGCCCCAGCATTTT. The variable domain in full, completed from reference TRBV19 and TRBJ1-5, reads DGGITQSPKYLFRKEGQNVTLSCEQNLNHDAMYWYRQDPGQGLRLIYYSQIVNDFQKGDIAEGYSVSREKKESFPLTVTSAQKNPTAFYLCASTPQHRLGNQPQHFGDGTRLSIL.

J is TRBJ2-7 and V is TRBV11-3, with D perhaps TRBD1 (6 bases). V was pared by 3 bases and J by 7 bases, with 16 bases between. CDR1 is SGHNT, CDR2 YENEEA, per germline. The CDR3 length is 14 residues. Written as DNA, the CDR3 is TGTGCCAGCAGCTTGGGCGGATCCCAGGGGGAGCAGTACTTC. Residues: CASSLGGSQGEQYF.

This clone was observed a single time. V usage is TRBV7-9 and J usage is TRBJ2-1; 11 bases map to TRBD2. The trim removed 3 bases at V and 12 bases at J, leaving 1 base unmatched. Germline lookup yields CDR1 SEHNR and CDR2 FQNEAQ (reference sequence). The CDR3 spans 12 residues. The chain's CDR3 is CASSFLAGGQFF. In DNA form, the CDR3 reads TGTGCCAGCAGCTTCCTAGCGGGAGGGCAGTTCTTC.

The V gene is TRBV28, the J gene TRBJ1-1; maybe TRBD1 (5 bases). The CDR3 runs to 15 residues. Germline CDR1 MDHEN, CDR2 SYDVKM. Trimming pared 6 bases from V and 6 bases from J, leaving 20 bases between. As DNA, the CDR3 is TGTGCCAGCAGGCCCTCCCCTCTCAGGGCCTCTGAAGCTTTCTTT. Its protein is CASRPSPLRASEAFF. The whole variable domain, remainder taken from reference TRBV28 and TRBJ1-1, is DVKVTQSSRYLVKRTGEKVFLECVQDMDHENMFWYRQDPGLGLRLIYFSYDVKMKEKGDIPEGYSVSREKKERFSLILESASTNQTSMYLCASRPSPLRASEAFFGQGTRLTVV.

This clone was recorded only once. The chain uses TRBV4-3 and TRBJ1-4, with 8 bases lining up with TRBD1. Unmatched junction bases numbered 9, after V lost 4 bases and J lost 8 bases. The CDR3 has 15 amino acids. Looked up from germline, CDR1 is LGHNA and CDR2 is YSLEER. This CDR3 is CASSPRSGGREKLFF. DNA for the CDR3: TGCGCCAGCAGCCCCCGATCAGGGGGCCGAGAAAAACTGTTTTTT.